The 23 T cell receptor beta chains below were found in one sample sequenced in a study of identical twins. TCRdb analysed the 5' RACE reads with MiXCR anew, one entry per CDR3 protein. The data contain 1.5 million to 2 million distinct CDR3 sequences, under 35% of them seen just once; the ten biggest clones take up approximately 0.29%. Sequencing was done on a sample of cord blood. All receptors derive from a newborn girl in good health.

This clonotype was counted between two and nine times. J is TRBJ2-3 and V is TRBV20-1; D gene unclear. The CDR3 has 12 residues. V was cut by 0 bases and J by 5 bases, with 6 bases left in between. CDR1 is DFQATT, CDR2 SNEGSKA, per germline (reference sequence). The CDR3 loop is CSAREGGDTQYF. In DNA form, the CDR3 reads TGCAGTGCTAGAGAGGGCGGAGATACGCAGTATTTT.

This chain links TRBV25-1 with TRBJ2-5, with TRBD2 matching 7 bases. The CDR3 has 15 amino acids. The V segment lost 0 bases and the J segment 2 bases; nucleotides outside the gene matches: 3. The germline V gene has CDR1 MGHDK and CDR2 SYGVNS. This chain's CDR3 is CASSEYTAGQETQYF. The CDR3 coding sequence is TGTGCCAGCAGTGAATATACAGCGGGGCAAGAGACCCAGTACTTC. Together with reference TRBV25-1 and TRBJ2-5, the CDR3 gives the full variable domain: EADIYQTPRYLVIGTGKKITLECSQTMGHDKMYWYQQDPGMELHLIHYSYGVNSTEKGDLSSESTVSRIRTEHFPLTLESARPSHTSQYLCASSEYTAGQETQYFGPGTRLLVL.

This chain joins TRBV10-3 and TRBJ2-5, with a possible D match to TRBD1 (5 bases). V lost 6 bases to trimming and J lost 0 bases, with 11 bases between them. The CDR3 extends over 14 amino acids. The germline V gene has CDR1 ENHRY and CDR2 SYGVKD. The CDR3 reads CAISKGAYQETQYF. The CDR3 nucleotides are TGTGCCATCAGCAAAGGGGCGTACCAAGAGACCCAGTACTTC.

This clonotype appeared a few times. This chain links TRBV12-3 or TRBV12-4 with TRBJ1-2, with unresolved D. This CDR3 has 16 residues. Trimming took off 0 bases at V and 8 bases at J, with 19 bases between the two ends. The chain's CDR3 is CASSLALLAEPAGYTF. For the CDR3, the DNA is TGTGCCAGCAGTTTAGCGCTTTTGGCCGAGCCGGCGGGCTACACCTTC.

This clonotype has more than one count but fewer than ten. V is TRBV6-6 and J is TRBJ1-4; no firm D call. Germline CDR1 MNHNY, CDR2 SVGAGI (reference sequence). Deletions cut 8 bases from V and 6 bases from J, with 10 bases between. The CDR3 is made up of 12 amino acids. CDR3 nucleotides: TGTGCCAGCTCCAGTTGGGATGAAAAACTGTTTTTT. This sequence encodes CASSSWDEKLFF.

CDR3 in DNA: TGTGCCAGCAGTGAAGCGCGGCTAGCGGGGGGAACGCAGTATTTT. As protein: CASSEARLAGGTQYF. The rearrangement links TRBV2 to TRBJ2-3; 11 bases agree with TRBD2. Looked up from germline, CDR1 is SNHLY and CDR2 is FYNNEI. The ends lost 0 bases at V and 9 bases at J; junction bases unmatched: 5. The CDR3 extends over 15 amino acids. Full variable domain (rest looked up from reference TRBV2 and TRBJ2-3): EPEVTQTPSHQVTQMGQEVILRCVPISNHLYFYWYRQILGQKVEFLVSFYNNEISEKSEIFDDQFSVERPDGSNFTLKIRSTKLEDSAMYFCASSEARLAGGTQYFGPGTRLTVL.

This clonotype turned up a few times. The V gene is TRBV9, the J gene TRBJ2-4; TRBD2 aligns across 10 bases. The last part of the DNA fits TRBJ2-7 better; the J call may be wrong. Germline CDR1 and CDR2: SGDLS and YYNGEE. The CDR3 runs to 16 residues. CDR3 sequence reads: CASSVTPSGGHYEQYF. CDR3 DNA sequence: TGTGCCAGCAGCGTAACCCCTAGCGGGGGCCACTACGAGCAGTACTTC.

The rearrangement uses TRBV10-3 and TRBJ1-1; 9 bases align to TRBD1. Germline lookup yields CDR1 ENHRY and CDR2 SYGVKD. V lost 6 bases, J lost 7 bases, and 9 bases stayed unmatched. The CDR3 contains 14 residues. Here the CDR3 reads CAIRRPGTGNEAFF. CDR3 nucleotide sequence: TGTGCCATCAGAAGACCCGGGACAGGGAATGAAGCTTTCTTT.

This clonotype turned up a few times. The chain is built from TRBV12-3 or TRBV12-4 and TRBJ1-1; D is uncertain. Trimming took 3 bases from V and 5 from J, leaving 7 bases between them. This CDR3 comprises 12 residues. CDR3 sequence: CASSFRRTEAFF. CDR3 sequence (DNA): TGTGCCAGCAGTTTCCGTAGGACTGAAGCTTTCTTT.

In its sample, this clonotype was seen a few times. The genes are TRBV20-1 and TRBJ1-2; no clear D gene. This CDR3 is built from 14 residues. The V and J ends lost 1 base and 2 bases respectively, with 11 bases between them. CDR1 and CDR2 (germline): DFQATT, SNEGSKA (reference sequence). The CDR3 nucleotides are TGCAGTGCTAGAGGCTATACGGTAAACTATGGCTACACCTTC. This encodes CSARGYTVNYGYTF.

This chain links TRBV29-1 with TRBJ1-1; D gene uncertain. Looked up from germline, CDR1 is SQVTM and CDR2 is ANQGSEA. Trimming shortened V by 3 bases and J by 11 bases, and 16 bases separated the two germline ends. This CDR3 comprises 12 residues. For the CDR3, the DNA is TGCAGCGTTGATAATGGGGTGATAAAGGCTTTCTTT. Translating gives CSVDNGVIKAFF.

This chain's CDR3 is CASSNQGNDYGYTF. CDR3 DNA: TGTGCCAGCAGCAACCAGGGGAATGACTATGGCTACACCTTC. This chain links TRBV21-1 with TRBJ1-2; the table's D call, TRBD1, was not checked against the DNA. TRBV21-1 is annotated as a pseudogene. This CDR3 region has 14 residues.

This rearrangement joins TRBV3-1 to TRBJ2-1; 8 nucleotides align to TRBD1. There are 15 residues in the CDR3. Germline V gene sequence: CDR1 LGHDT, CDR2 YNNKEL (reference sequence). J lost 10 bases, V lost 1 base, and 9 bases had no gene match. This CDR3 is CASSQGQVAGGEQFF. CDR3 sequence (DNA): TGTGCCAGCAGCCAAGGTCAAGTGGCAGGGGGCGAGCAGTTCTTC.

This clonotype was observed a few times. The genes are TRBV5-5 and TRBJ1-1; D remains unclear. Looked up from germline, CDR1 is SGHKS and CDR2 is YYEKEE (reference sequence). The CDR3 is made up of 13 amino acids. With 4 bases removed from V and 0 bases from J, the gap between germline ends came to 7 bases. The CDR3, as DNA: TGTGCCAGCAGCACCTTTTTGAACACTGAAGCTTTCTTT. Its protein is CASSTFLNTEAFF.

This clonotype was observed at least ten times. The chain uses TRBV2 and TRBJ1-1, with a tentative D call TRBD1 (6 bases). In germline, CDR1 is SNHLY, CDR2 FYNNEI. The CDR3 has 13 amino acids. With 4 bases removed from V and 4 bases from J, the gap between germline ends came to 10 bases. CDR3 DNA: TGTGCCAGCAGTGCCGGGGGCGGCACTGAAGCTTTCTTT. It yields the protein CASSAGGGTEAFF.

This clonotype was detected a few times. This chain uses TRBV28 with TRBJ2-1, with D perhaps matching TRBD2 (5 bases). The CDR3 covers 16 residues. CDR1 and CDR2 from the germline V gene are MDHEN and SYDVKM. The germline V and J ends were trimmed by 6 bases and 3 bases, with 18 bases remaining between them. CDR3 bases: TGTGCCAGCAGCCCCCAGCACGGGGTTAGCTACAATGAGCAGTTCTTC. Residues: CASSPQHGVSYNEQFF.

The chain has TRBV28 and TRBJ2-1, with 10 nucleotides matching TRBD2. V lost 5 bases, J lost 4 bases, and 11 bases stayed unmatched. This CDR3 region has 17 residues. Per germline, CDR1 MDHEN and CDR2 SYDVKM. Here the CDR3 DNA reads TGTGCCAGCAGTCTCCCCCTGTGGACTAGCGGTTACAATGAGCAGTTCTTC. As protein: CASSLPLWTSGYNEQFF.

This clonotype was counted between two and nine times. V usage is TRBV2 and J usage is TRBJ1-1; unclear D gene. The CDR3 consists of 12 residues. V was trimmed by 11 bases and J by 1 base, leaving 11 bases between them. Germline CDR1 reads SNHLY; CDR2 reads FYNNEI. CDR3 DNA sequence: TGTGCCGCACCCTTTGGGAACACTGAAGCTTTCTTT. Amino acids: CAAPFGNTEAFF.

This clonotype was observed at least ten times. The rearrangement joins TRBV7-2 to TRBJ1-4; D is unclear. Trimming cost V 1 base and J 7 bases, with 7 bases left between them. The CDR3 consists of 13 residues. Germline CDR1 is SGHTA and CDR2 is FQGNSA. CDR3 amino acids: CASSLGAVEKLFF. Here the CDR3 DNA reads TGTGCCAGCAGCTTAGGGGCAGTTGAAAAACTGTTTTTT.

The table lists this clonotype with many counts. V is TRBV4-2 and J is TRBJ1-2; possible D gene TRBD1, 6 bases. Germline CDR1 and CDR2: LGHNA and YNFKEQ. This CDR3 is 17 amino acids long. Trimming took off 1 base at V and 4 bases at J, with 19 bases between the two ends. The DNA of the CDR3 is TGTGCCAGCAGCCAAGGCCCACTACAGGGTTCTACCTATGGCTACACCTTC. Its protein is CASSQGPLQGSTYGYTF.

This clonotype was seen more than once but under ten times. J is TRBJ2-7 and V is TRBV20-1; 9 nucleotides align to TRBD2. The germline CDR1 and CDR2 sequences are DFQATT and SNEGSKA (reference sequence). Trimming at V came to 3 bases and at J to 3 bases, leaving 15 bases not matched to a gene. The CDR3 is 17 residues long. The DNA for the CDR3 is TGCAGTGCTAGGCCCGAGACGGGGGGACTAGCTTACTACGAGCAGTACTTC. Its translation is CSARPETGGLAYYEQYF.

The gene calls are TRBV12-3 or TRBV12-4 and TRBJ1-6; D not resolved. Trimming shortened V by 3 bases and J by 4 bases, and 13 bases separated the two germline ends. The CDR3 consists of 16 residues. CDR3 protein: CASSLLPRPYNSPLHF. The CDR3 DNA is TGTGCCAGCAGTTTGTTGCCTAGGCCTTATAATTCACCCCTCCACTTT.

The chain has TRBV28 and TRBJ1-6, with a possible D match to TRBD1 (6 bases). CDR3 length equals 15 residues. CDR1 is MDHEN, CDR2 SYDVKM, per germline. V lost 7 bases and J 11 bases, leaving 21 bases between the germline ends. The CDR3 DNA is TGTGCCAGCACCTTCGTCGGGCAGGGGAATCCACCCCTCCACTTT. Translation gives CASTFVGQGNPPLHF.